This T cell receptor (beta chain) was profiled in a study of cytomegalovirus exposure and HLA in healthy donors (dated by TCRdb to between 2016 and 2019). Turning to the overall study: An earlier analysis of roughly 570 of the donors reported 250 to 300 Gb of sequence data and some 110 million unique TCR beta sequences obtained from some 170 million T cells. An early release that covered 500 to 800 HLA-typed donors contained around 330 gigabases of sequencing data and tens of millions of unique TCR sequences. Among the roughly 400 genotyped donors, 75% to 90% belonged to the genetic ancestry cluster associated with self-reported Caucasian donors. The study aimed to test whether cataloging public T cell receptors could reveal signatures of past pathogen exposure. Using immunosequencing, the study profiled T cell repertoires from fewer than 700 subjects and related those repertoires to cytomegalovirus serostatus. Along with the roughly 700-subject first cohort, a separate validation cohort of over a hundred different subjects was used. The study combined high-throughput TCR immunosequencing, statistical association of individual TCRs with disease status, and machine learning to predict cytomegalovirus infection status. In a later analysis, previously published TCR beta repertoires from 666 donors were re-analyzed and high-resolution HLA genotyping was added so that TCR occurrence patterns could be studied. In the later analysis, no new phenotypic data were used to find candidate immune exposures; instead, reliance was placed on TCR beta sequences and their occurrence across donors. An earlier analysis of some 500 of the donors applied high-throughput TCR beta sequencing to assess whether each TCR beta V gene segment acted as functional or pseudogenic. Donor age, sex, ethnicity and CMV serostatus were collected together with the repertoire data. Genome-wide SNP genotypes for about 60% of the 666 donors were used in a later genetic analysis, which treated that subset as a discovery cohort. All discovery cohort repertoires had been generated on a single sequencing platform. Both class I and class II loci were covered by HLA typing, at four-digit resolution. Typing coverage varied by locus: roughly 629-640 donors for A, B, C, DRB1 and DQB1; some 520 for DQA1; over 600 for DPA1; roughly 450 for DPB1. Roughly five DR-DQ haplotypes were handled as single units for association and clustering, since linkage in the cohort was strong. Across 300 to 400 genotyped donors of the cohort, an average of 235,054 unique TCR beta nucleotide sequences per donor were sequenced, and roughly a sixth of those sequences were non-productive. Points the paper makes about the study in general: Immune exposure information for the cohort was limited to CMV serostatus. Most CMV-associated TCR beta chains appeared to be HLA-restricted in a later analysis, and the HLA associations seemed to be driven largely by CMV exposure. This cohort had only TCR beta chains sequenced, and the lack of alpha or paired-chain data limited which features could be detected. A later analysis reported that several top co-occurrence clusters appeared linked to parvovirus B19, influenza, CMV and Epstein-Barr virus. A later analysis found that HLA-associated TCR beta chains were more clonally expanded and had lower generation probabilities than equally common non-associated chains. Because counts were too low, about 18 rarely observed V segments, including chromosome 9 orphons, were left out of the earlier analysis of some 640 of the donors. In a later genetic analysis, fewer N-insertions in productive TCRs were reported among donors in an Asian-associated ancestry cluster than the roughly 640-donor mean. Sequencing depth was assumed to be roughly uniform across donors in the presence/absence analyses, though that assumption may not hold. A cluster of highly shared sequence variants was judged likely to be a technical artifact of the sequencing pipeline. Because some donors lacked HLA typing at each locus, the association tests relied only on the typed subset. In a later genetic analysis, a missense DCLRE1C variant was associated with V-gene and J-gene trimming of TCR beta chains, and the association was replicated in an independent cohort. Linkage disequilibrium might explain the correlated functional status among segregating V segments, but an unknown experimental factor could not be ruled out. When HLA alleles, especially DR and DQ, strongly co-occurred, TCR associations were difficult to assign to individual alleles. The study gave a list of more than 150 TCR beta chains associated with cytomegalovirus. Most TCR sequences were observed very rarely across donors, whereas some public TCRs were present in many individuals. A further reported finding was that TCR beta sequences accurately predicted the HLA-A and HLA-B alleles for most subjects in the first cohort. In a later analysis, 15,000 to 20,000 TCR beta sequences were associated with specific HLA alleles at a false discovery rate of 0.05. In an earlier analysis of about 540 of the donors, most TCR beta V segments were observed in productive rearrangements about 87% or about 30% of the time, broadly matching IMGT annotations. In a later analysis, the rate of TCR association differed among HLA loci, with DRB1 alleles having the most associated TCRs and HLA-C alleles having the fewest. In vitro tests confirmed that a few of the cytomegalovirus-associated TCR beta chains recognize cytomegalovirus antigens. The classifier was reported to diagnose cytomegalovirus status with high specificity and sensitivity in both the original and validation cohorts. Because the 87-base-pair reads could not distinguish some IMGT-functional V segments, including TRBV6-2 and TRBV6-3, those segments were excluded. According to the authors, the approach could potentially be generalized to other disease states and immunological phenotypes.

This clone was found a few times. Which antigen it targets is not known. There are no base qualities to consult, and no much larger clone falls within one base. The cohort was made up of approximately 670 healthy bone marrow donors. Cohort members were all nominally healthy when sampled, although unrecorded immune exposures were likely present. The donor was CMV seronegative and was included in the group of a few hundred seronegative cohort members. A peripheral blood sample was provided by each donor, and peripheral blood mononuclear cells were used for TCR beta sequencing. The Qiagen DNeasy Blood Extraction Kit was used to extract genomic DNA from the blood cell samples. Library construction relied on the immunoSEQ multiplex PCR assay. A mixture of 60 forward primers for TCR Vbeta segments and 13 reverse primers for TCR Jbeta segments was used in the multiplex PCR. The CDR3 region of rearranged TCR beta genes was amplified from genomic DNA by a multiplex PCR assay. The Illumina HiSeq System was used to sequence the amplified TCR beta libraries as 87-base-pair reads. Per the authors' processing: Across the roughly 700 repertoires, a later analysis counted tens of millions of unique TCR beta chains, approximately 10 million of which were shared by at least two donors. Raw reads were error-corrected and collapsed into unique sequences with a nearest-neighbor algorithm that merged closely related sequences to remove PCR and sequencing errors. To assign V, D and J gene segments, CDR3 sequences were aligned to IMGT reference sequences. For a sequence to be retained, a match of at least six nucleotides was required to both a V gene segment and a J gene segment. Rearrangements were called productive when the CDR3 lacked stop codons and stayed in frame with V and J; all others were non-productive. CDR3 was defined according to IMGT convention as the region running from the second conserved V-encoded cysteine to the conserved J-encoded phenylalanine. Sequences without an unambiguous match to a single V gene segment were excluded from the earlier analysis of 587 of the donors. An earlier analysis of over 450 of the donors classified V segments as functional when productive rearrangements were above 56.7% and as segregating when the standard deviation between donors was above 5%. To diagnose cytomegalovirus status from the catalog of TCR beta chain sequences, a statistical classification framework was built. In a later analysis, V and J genes were assigned by comparing TCR nucleotide sequences against IMGT/GENE-DB human TR gene sequences. In a later analysis, CDR3 sequences and most-parsimonious VDJ recombination scenarios were assigned using the TCRdist pipeline. In a later analysis, each TCR beta chain was defined by its CDR3 amino acid sequence together with its V-gene family, and reads without a unique V-gene family were excluded. A later analysis removed roughly 590 highly shared, low-generation-probability nucleotide sequences to deal with suspected cross-contamination and a sequencing artifact. In a later analysis, a clonal expansion index was calculated for each public chain from normalized within-repertoire ranks of inferred template counts. In a later analysis, generation probabilities were computed using a VDJ recombination model fitted to out-of-frame rearrangements, and the results were checked against IGoR. A later analysis scored TCR-TCR, TCR-HLA and TCR-CMV co-occurrence with hypergeometric tests, applying a repertoire-size bias correction to TCR pairs. False discovery rates were estimated in a later analysis by permuting HLA or CMV assignments 20 times. In a later analysis, co-occurring TCRs were grouped using DBSCAN, with TCRdist sequence similarity added in when clustering inside HLA-allele-positive subsets. For co-occurrence clustering, repertoires with fewer than 30,000 or more than 120,000 public chains were excluded, along with five or six repertoires with anomalous nucleotide sharing. Held by TCRdb, this immuneACCESS table contains in-frame sequences only and omits some clones. Under half of the omission traces to an unresolved V gene where checked; the cause of the rest is unknown. Clone size and the V and J calls come from that table; the DNA yielded D and trimming. Here the sample has 130,000 to 150,000 clones; about 79% occur a single time. 0.5% to 0.85% of the sample is in the top ten clones.

The CDR3 goes from the cysteine to the phenylalanine over 16 residues. The CDR3 DNA has 48 bases and is translated from base 1. V trim: 2 bases; J trim: 4 bases; unmatched bases: 8. The receptor's source is a male donor in good health and CMV-seronegative. Sequencing used PBMCs. Here the chain combines TRBV23-1 and TRBJ1-1, with 9 middle bases fitting TRBD1. TRBV23-1 is marked as an open reading frame, function uncertain. The CDR3 region reads CASSQIWTGVSTEAFF. The sequenced DNA is TGCGCCAGCAGTCAAATTTGGACAGGGGTGAGCACTGAAGCTTTCTTT.